Described below is a single T cell receptor (beta chain) sequence and its context. Its antigen is not known. These data come from a study of cytomegalovirus exposure and HLA in healthy donors. Points from the study as a whole: A prior analysis recorded that most TCR beta V segments were productive about 90% or about 30% of the time. Presence/absence analyses assumed roughly uniform sequencing depth across donors, which may not hold.

PCR employed 60 Vbeta and 13 Jbeta primers. TCRdb's copy holds only in-frame clones and misses some; the assay was immunoSEQ multiplex PCR. The table lists about 130,000 clones, roughly 85% of them singletons. Germline V gene lookup returns CDR1 LNHDA and CDR2 SQIVND (reference sequence). Trimming cost V 2 bases and J 5 bases, with 24 bases left between them. This CDR3 is built from 18 residues. This clonotype originated in a woman in her twenties or thirties in good health and CMV-seropositive. The genes are TRBV19 and TRBJ2-5; D is perhaps TRBD1 (6 bases). The sample was PBMCs. In DNA, the CDR3 is TGTGCCAGTAGTATAAGGGGGACCATCCCATCACCGGAGGAGACCCAGTACTTC. It is translated as CASSIRGTIPSPEETQYF.